This T cell receptor (beta chain) was documented in a study of blood T cell repertoires in COVID-19. Overall study: Whether acute or convalescent, the COVID-19 samples came from the United States, Italy and Spain. T cells, B-cell-depleted T cells, or PBMCs provided the cDNA or gDNA that served as material.

V shed 4 bases, J shed 4 bases, and the junction held 5 bases outside the gene matches. CDR1 and CDR2 (germline): SQVTM, ANQGSEA. The CDR3 length is 14 residues. Authors' methods: Reference gene primer amplification in the assay estimated nucleated cell counts. This table comes from immunoSEQ multiplex PCR, and its TCRdb copy is limited to in-frame clones, with some not included. That table is the source of V, J and clone size, and D and trimming were worked out from the DNA. This sample has hundreds of thousands of clones, with around nine tenths found just once. Input material: peripheral blood. The chain joins TRBV29-1 to TRBJ1-2; 11 positions match TRBD1. This receptor was obtained from a man aged 35-49 years with acute or convalescent COVID-19. The DNA of the CDR3 is TGCAGCGTTGGAGGACAGGGGGCAAGCTATGGCTACACCTTC. Protein sequence: CSVGGQGASYGYTF. Drawing the rest from reference TRBV29-1 and TRBJ1-2, the complete variable domain is SAVISQKPSRDICQRGTSLTIQCQVDSQVTMMFWYRQQPGQSLTLIATANQGSEATYESGFVIDKFPISRPNLTFSTLTVSNMSPEDSSIYLCSVGGQGASYGYTFGSGTRLTVV.